These T cell receptor beta chains were read from a single sample in a study of blood T cells in healthy people across ages. In TCRdb, the 5' RACE reads were re-called with MiXCR into one record per CDR3 protein. The top ten clones hold about 4% of a sample with 1.5 million to 1.8 million distinct CDR3 sequences, around 40% of them seen once. Sequenced material: blood. The receptors come from a woman younger than 30 in good health. CDR3s include the opening cysteine and the closing phenylalanine or tryptophan. The order of the fields is V gene, D gene, J gene, clone size, CDR3 protein, CDR3 DNA. D genes are given only for firm matches. Clone size is stated in some rows and not others, as once, few, many or a class when expanded.

TRBV12-3/TRBV12-4,TRBD1,TRBJ1-5,-,CASSRRDRGGKPQHF,TGTGCCAGCAGCCGTCGGGACAGGGGAGGGAAGCCCCAGCATTTT
TRBV5-1,TRBD1,TRBJ1-1,-,CASSHTGDRTEAFF,TGCGCCAGCAGCCATACAGGGGACAGAACTGAAGCTTTCTTT
TRBV6-2/TRBV6-3,-,TRBJ1-2,-,CASRETTIYGYTF,TGTGCCAGCAGAGAGACAACCATCTATGGCTACACCTTC
TRBV27,-,TRBJ2-2,few,CASSSRTSPPGELFF,TGTGCCAGCAGTTCTAGGACAAGCCCCCCCGGGGAGCTGTTTTTT
TRBV29-1,-,TRBJ2-3,-,CSSRGGGTDTQYF,TGCAGCTCTCGGGGCGGGGGCACAGATACGCAGTATTTT
TRBV4-1,TRBD1,TRBJ2-2,few,CASSQERGPRTGELFF,TGCGCCAGCAGCCAAGAAAGGGGGCCCAGAACCGGGGAGCTGTTTTTT
TRBV29-1,-,TRBJ2-5,-,CSVDRRQEAQYF,TGCAGCGTTGATCGCAGGCAAGAGGCCCAGTACTTC
TRBV6-6,-,TRBJ1-1,-,CASRGQHNTEAFF,TGTGCCAGCAGAGGACAGCACAACACTGAAGCTTTCTTT
TRBV12-3/TRBV12-4,-,TRBJ1-2,many,CASSLSGYTF,TGTGCCAGCAGTTTATCGGGCTACACCTTC
TRBV3-1,-,TRBJ1-2,-,CASSQGGFRSYGYTF,TGTGCCAGCAGCCAAGGAGGGTTTCGGAGCTATGGCTACACCTTC
TRBV10-2,-,TRBJ2-1,once,CASRERSETQFF,TGCGCCAGCAGGGAGCGTTCAGAGACCCAGTTCTTC
TRBV29-1,TRBD2,TRBJ2-3,many,CSGRTSGSTDTQYF,TGCAGCGGGCGGACTAGCGGGAGCACAGATACGCAGTATTTT